Below, 15 T cell receptor beta chains from the same sample are listed, as sequenced in a study of blood T cells in healthy people across ages. A second PCR, run for about 6 to 11 cycles, used a sample-barcoded 5' primer plus a J-beta primer mix. TCRdb reanalysed the 5' RACE reads using MiXCR and keeps one entry per CDR3 protein. The sample contains approximately 770,000 distinct CDR3 sequences, about three fifths of which appear only once. The sample was blood. The receptors originated from a young man in good health.

The rearrangement links TRBV7-2 to TRBJ2-7, with D perhaps matching TRBD2 (5 bases). The CDR3 sequence is 14 residues long. In germline, CDR1 is SGHTA, CDR2 FQGNSA. Trimming stripped 5 bases from V and 0 bases from J, with 11 bases between. The CDR3 protein is CASSIGLLSYEQYF. CDR3 DNA: TGTGCCAGCAGCATAGGACTTCTCTCCTACGAGCAGTACTTC.

V usage is TRBV28 and J usage is TRBJ2-1; maybe TRBD2 (6 bases). CDR1 is MDHEN, CDR2 SYDVKM, per germline. With 3 bases removed from V and 9 bases from J, the gap between germline ends came to 27 bases. CDR3 length: 18 residues. CDR3 DNA sequence: TGTGCCAGCAGTTTCCCCACCGGAGGGTCAGTTGGACTTAGTGAGCAGTTCTTC. As protein: CASSFPTGGSVGLSEQFF.

This clonotype appeared a few times. The rearrangement links TRBV20-1 to TRBJ1-1; unclear D gene. The CDR3 totals 11 residues. The germline V and J ends were trimmed by 4 bases and 6 bases, with 9 bases remaining between them. Germline V gene sequence: CDR1 DFQATT, CDR2 SNEGSKA (reference sequence). CDR3 sequence (DNA): TGCAGTGCTATGGTCACCGCTGAAGCTTTCTTT. This codes for CSAMVTAEAFF.

This clonotype was found a few times. V usage is TRBV7-8 and J usage is TRBJ2-7, with 7 bases fitting TRBD2. Germline V lookup: CDR1 SGHVS, CDR2 FQNEAQ. V was pared by 3 bases and J by 10 bases, with 6 bases of the junction left unmatched. The CDR3 is 12 amino acids. The CDR3: CASSFGTMDQYF. In DNA, the CDR3 is TGTGCCAGCAGCTTCGGGACTATGGACCAGTACTTC.

This chain links TRBV3-1 with TRBJ1-2; D ambiguous. Germline CDR1 LGHDT, CDR2 YNNKEL (reference sequence). The CDR3 spans 12 residues. V was shortened by 4 bases and J by 8 bases, with 11 bases between the two germline ends. CDR3 nucleotide sequence: TGTGCCAGCAGCCTGACAAGCCTAGGCTACACCTTC. Translated, it gives CASSLTSLGYTF.

This clonotype has just a few counts. For the CDR3, the DNA is TGCAGTGCTCTTGGGGGGTCCCAAGAGACCCAGTACTTC. Translated, it gives CSALGGSQETQYF. The chain couples TRBV20-1 to TRBJ2-5; perhaps TRBD2 as D (6 bases). In germline, CDR1 is DFQATT, CDR2 SNEGSKA (reference sequence). V lost 5 bases, J lost 1 base, and 11 bases lay in between. The CDR3 runs 13 residues.

The genes are TRBV4-1 and TRBJ1-2; D uncertain. Trimming cost V 0 bases and J 0 bases, with 8 bases left between them. Germline CDR1 and CDR2: MGHRA and YSYEKL. The CDR3 spans 15 residues. CDR3 loop: CASSQDDDPNYGYTF. CDR3 bases: TGCGCCAGCAGCCAAGATGACGACCCTAACTATGGCTACACCTTC.

This clonotype was observed a few times. The chain recombines TRBV4-1 with TRBJ1-5; D gene uncertain. Germline CDR1 and CDR2: MGHRA and YSYEKL. This CDR3 has 13 amino acids. V was pared by 2 bases and J by 2 bases, with 4 bases between. The DNA for the CDR3 is TGCGCCAGCAGCCAATGGGGCAATCAGCCCCAGCATTTT. This encodes CASSQWGNQPQHF.

The chain joins TRBV7-9 to TRBJ2-3; D is ambiguous. This CDR3 is 15 amino acids long. V gave up 5 bases and J gave up 0 bases, with 12 bases separating them. Germline values: CDR1 SEHNR, CDR2 FQNEAQ (reference sequence). The CDR3, as DNA: TGTGCCAGCAGCCCACCTATACTTAGCACAGATACGCAGTATTTT. This sequence encodes CASSPPILSTDTQYF. Full variable domain (remainder filled in from reference TRBV7-9 and TRBJ2-3): DTGVSQNPRHKITKRGQNVTFRCDPISEHNRLYWYRQTLGQGPEFLTYFQNEAQLEKSRLLSDRFSAERPKGSFSTLEIQRTEQGDSAMYLCASSPPILSTDTQYFGPGTRLTVL.

The chain combines TRBV20-1 with TRBJ1-5, with TRBD1 identical over 8 bases. Germline CDR1 is DFQATT and CDR2 is SNEGSKA (reference sequence). With V trimmed by 2 bases and J by 4 bases, 7 bases remained unmatched. CDR3 length equals 15 residues. CDR3 sequence (DNA): TGCAGTGCTAGATACCGGACAGGGTTTAATCAGCCCCAGCATTTT. It is translated as CSARYRTGFNQPQHF.

V gene TRBV24-1 combines with J gene TRBJ2-7; 8 bases align to TRBD2. The DNA end favors TRBJ2-5, so the J call may be wrong. This CDR3 has 15 residues. Germline-derived CDR1 and CDR2 are KGHDR and SFDVKD. The CDR3 nucleotides are TGTGCCACCAGTGATCCGGGACTAGTCCAAGAGACCCAGTACTTC. Its translation: CATSDPGLVQETQYF.

V usage is TRBV15 and J usage is TRBJ1-5; no firm D call. The length of the CDR3 is 15 residues. In germline, CDR1 is LNHNV, CDR2 YYDKDF (reference sequence). Deletions cut 1 base from V and 0 bases from J, with 7 bases between. Written as DNA, the CDR3 is TGTGCCACCAGCAGAGCAGGAGATAGCAATCAGCCCCAGCATTTT. It specifies CATSRAGDSNQPQHF. Complete variable domain (other parts from reference TRBV15 and TRBJ1-5): DAMVIQNPRYQVTQFGKPVTLSCSQTLNHNVMYWYQQKSSQAPKLLFHYYDKDFNNEADTPDNFQSRRPNTSFCFLDIRSPGLGDTAMYLCATSRAGDSNQPQHFGDGTRLSIL.

The V gene is TRBV20-1, the J gene TRBJ2-7; D gene uncertain. Trimming stripped 4 bases from V and 7 bases from J, with 2 bases between. In germline, CDR1 is DFQATT, CDR2 SNEGSKA (reference sequence). The CDR3 contains 8 residues. DNA of the CDR3: TGCAGTGCTAAGGAGCAGTACTTC. This encodes CSAKEQYF.

This clonotype was picked up one time. V is TRBV20-1 and J is TRBJ1-2; D gene uncertain. The ends were cut back, 3 bases at V and 4 bases at J, with 12 bases in the middle. The germline V gene encodes CDR1 DFQATT and CDR2 SNEGSKA (reference sequence). The CDR3 extends over 13 amino acids. Here the CDR3 reads CSASDNTSYGYTF. CDR3 coding DNA: TGCAGTGCTAGTGATAACACGAGCTATGGCTACACCTTC.

The V gene is TRBV11-2, the J gene TRBJ2-3; 11 bases are shared with TRBD2. The CDR3 sequence is 17 residues long. The V gene's germline CDR1 is SGHAT and CDR2 FQNNGV. Trimming at V came to 5 bases and at J to 4 bases, leaving 11 bases not matched to a gene. The CDR3 region has the DNA TGTGCCAGCAGCCACCGGGGTAGCGGGGGGGCATCAGATACGCAGTATTTT. Its translation is CASSHRGSGGASDTQYF.